The 24 T cell receptor beta chains presented below share a single source sample, sequenced in a study of T-cell memory formation after mild COVID-19. TCRdb itself ran the 5' RACE reads through MiXCR, one entry per CDR3 protein. The sample lists roughly 320,000 distinct CDR3 sequences, around 28% occurring once. The material sequenced was PBMCs or a T cell subset sorted from them (not recorded which). The source is an adult woman who had mild COVID-19 (a few samples of this study predate the infection). Cell type and time point are not known.

The V call is TRBV4-1, the J call TRBJ1-2; the D is unclear. Germline V gene sequence: CDR1 MGHRA, CDR2 YSYEKL. The CDR3 consists of 13 residues. The V gene lost 5 bases and the J gene lost 8 bases, with 15 bases spanning the gap. CDR3 in amino acids: CASSFTSMGGYTF. The CDR3 DNA reads as TGCGCCAGCAGCTTCACCTCGATGGGGGGCTACACCTTC.

The gene calls are TRBV9 and TRBJ2-5; D perhaps matches TRBD2 (6 bases). CDR1 SGDLS and CDR2 YYNGEE come from the germline V gene. V was shortened by 0 bases and J by 3 bases, with 6 bases between the two germline ends. The CDR3 spans 13 residues. The CDR3 region has the DNA TGTGCCAGCAGCGTAGCTAGCGAAGAGACCCAGTACTTC. Translating gives CASSVASEETQYF.

Only a few counts were recorded for this clonotype. V usage is TRBV6-5 and J usage is TRBJ1-5, with D perhaps matching TRBD1 (5 bases). The V and J ends lost 10 bases and 0 bases respectively, with 13 bases between them. The V gene's germline CDR1 is MNHEY and CDR2 SVGAGI. This CDR3 contains 14 residues. CDR3 bases: TGTGCCACTTCGGGACGGCATAGCAATCAGCCCCAGCATTTT. It is translated as CATSGRHSNQPQHF.

This clonotype was detected ten times or more. The V call is TRBV12-3 or TRBV12-4, the J call TRBJ1-1; TRBD1 might be the D (6 bases). Between the trimmed V and J ends, which lost 3 bases and 4 bases, there was a span of 15 bases. The CDR3 length is 15 residues. CDR3 coding DNA: TGTGCCAGCAGTTTCCGCAGGGGTAAGAGCACTGAAGCTTTCTTT. This translates into CASSFRRGKSTEAFF.

The chain recombines TRBV24-1 with TRBJ2-1; TRBD2 matches 10 bases. After removal of 3 bases from V and 4 bases from J, the junction contained 5 bases not matched to a gene. In germline, CDR1 is KGHDR, CDR2 SFDVKD. The CDR3 loop spans 16 amino acids. The DNA of the CDR3 is TGTGCCACCAGTGATGGGCCTAGCGGGAGTTACAATGAGCAGTTCTTC. Residues: CATSDGPSGSYNEQFF.

This clonotype was recorded a few times. The chain combines TRBV28 with TRBJ1-5; D remains unclear. Germline V gene lookup returns CDR1 MDHEN and CDR2 SYDVKM. The CDR3 consists of 14 residues. V lost 7 bases, J lost 6 bases, and 16 bases lay in between. The CDR3 DNA reads TGTGCCAGCACCCCGCCGGTGGAGGGTCAGCCCCAGCATTTT. Residues: CASTPPVEGQPQHF.

This clonotype was detected only a few times. The chain joins TRBV7-8 to TRBJ1-4; D uncertain. The CDR3 runs to 16 residues. With 1 base removed from V and 8 bases from J, the gap between germline ends came to 17 bases. Per the germline V gene, CDR1 is SGHVS and CDR2 is FQNEAQ. CDR3: CASSLGRVAVTEKLFF. The CDR3 nucleotides read TGTGCCAGCAGCTTAGGAAGGGTAGCAGTTACCGAAAAACTGTTTTTT.

This clonotype has more than one count but fewer than ten. This chain connects TRBV7-2 to TRBJ2-7; 8 nucleotides line up with TRBD2. Germline trimming cut 3 bases from V and 5 bases from J; bases unmatched to any gene: 6. The CDR3 totals 14 residues. Germline CDR1 is SGHTA and CDR2 is FQGNSA. The CDR3 DNA is TGTGCCAGCAGCTTTGCGAGCGGGAGTCACGAGCAGTACTTC. Translated: CASSFASGSHEQYF.

The table lists this clonotype with a count of one. Germline and junction disagree at one end, which may indicate a read error. V gene TRBV10-2 combines with J gene TRBJ1-1, with D perhaps TRBD1 (5 bases). CDR1 WSHSY and CDR2 SAAADI come from the germline V gene. The CDR3 consists of 16 residues. CDR3: CASRDPGFWANTEAFF. The CDR3 DNA follows: TGCGCCAGCCGTGACCCAGGGTTTTGGGCAAACACTGAAGCTTTCTTT.

This chain connects TRBV6-6 to TRBJ1-1, with D maybe TRBD1 (6 bases). Germline V gives CDR1 MNHNY, CDR2 SVGAGI (reference sequence). CDR3 length: 13 amino acids. V was trimmed by 8 bases and J by 5 bases, leaving 15 bases between them. The CDR3 here is CASRLGQGTEAFF. The DNA of the CDR3 is TGTGCCAGCCGACTGGGGCAGGGGACTGAAGCTTTCTTT.

In DNA form, the CDR3 reads TGCGCCAGCAGCCAACCCGGGACAGGGTACTATGGCTACACCTTC. Its protein is CASSQPGTGYYGYTF. V is TRBV4-3 and J is TRBJ1-2; TRBD1 aligns across 9 bases. Germline CDR1 is LGHNA and CDR2 is YSLEER. J gave up 3 bases and V 2 bases, and 4 bases lay outside the gene matches. The CDR3 is 15 residues long.

The V call is TRBV7-6, the J call TRBJ2-3, with 7 bases fitting TRBD1. Losses at the gene ends were 5 bases for V and 4 bases for J; bases not matched to a gene: 6. This CDR3 is 14 amino acids long. Germline CDR1 is SGHVS and CDR2 is FNYEAQ. This chain's CDR3 is CASSPGGFADTQYF. In DNA, the CDR3 is TGTGCCAGCAGCCCAGGGGGTTTCGCAGATACGCAGTATTTT.

V and J are TRBV27 and TRBJ1-2; D is unclear. The CDR3 sequence is 12 residues long. Germline lookup yields CDR1 MNHEY and CDR2 SMNVEV (reference sequence). Trimming pared 5 bases from V and 8 bases from J, leaving 12 bases between. CDR3 bases: TGTGCCAGCAGTCCGTGGGAGGGCGGCTACACCTTC. This codes for CASSPWEGGYTF.

The chain couples TRBV4-1 to TRBJ2-1, with 9 bases fitting TRBD1. The CDR3 has 14 residues. The germline V gene has CDR1 MGHRA and CDR2 YSYEKL. The junction had 7 bases not matched to a gene; V was cut back by 10 bases and J by 3 bases. CDR3 amino acids: CATMGTGIYNEQFF. CDR3 nucleotides: TGCGCCACCATGGGGACAGGGATCTACAATGAGCAGTTCTTC.

This sequence joins TRBV30 and TRBJ2-1; the D gene is possibly TRBD1 (6 bases). The CDR3 has 11 amino acids. V was pared by 0 bases and J by 9 bases, with 6 bases between. Germline V gene lookup returns CDR1 GTSNPN and CDR2 SVGIG (reference sequence). In DNA form, the CDR3 reads TGTGCCTGGAGTGTACAGGGTGAGCAGTTCTTC. This sequence encodes CAWSVQGEQFF.

This chain links TRBV29-1 with TRBJ2-3, with D possibly being TRBD1 (6 bases). The CDR3 extends over 13 amino acids. Germline V gene lookup returns CDR1 SQVTM and CDR2 ANQGSEA. V lost 4 bases, J lost 2 bases, and 10 bases lay in between. The CDR3 sequence is CSVVEGDTDTQYF. In DNA, the CDR3 is TGCAGCGTTGTTGAGGGGGACACAGATACGCAGTATTTT.

In its sample, this clonotype was seen a few times. V and J are TRBV4-1 and TRBJ1-1; TRBD1 aligns across 9 bases. CDR3 size: 15 residues. V gave up 2 bases and J gave up 4 bases; unmatched junction bases: 5. Germline assignment: CDR1 MGHRA and CDR2 YSYEKL. The DNA of the CDR3 is TGCGCCAGCAGCCAAACCGGGACAGGGACCACTGAAGCTTTCTTT. Translating gives CASSQTGTGTTEAFF.

This clonotype was counted many times. The J gene is TRBJ2-3, the V gene TRBV6-2 or TRBV6-3; D is undetermined. Between the trimmed V and J ends, which lost 6 bases and 0 bases, there was a span of 7 bases. The CDR3 runs to 13 residues. Germline assignment: CDR1 MNHEY and CDR2 SVGEGT. The CDR3 protein is CASRPISTDTQYF. In DNA form, the CDR3 reads TGTGCCAGCAGGCCCATCAGCACAGATACGCAGTATTTT.

This clonotype was seen a few times. The chain combines TRBV5-1 with TRBJ2-2; D perhaps matches TRBD2 (6 bases). Trimming took 2 bases from V and 3 from J, leaving 14 bases between them. The CDR3 length is 16 residues. Germline CDR1 is SGHRS and CDR2 is YFSETQ. For the CDR3, the DNA is TGCGCCAGCAGCTTCCGGCTAGCGAGAGACACCGGGGAGCTGTTTTTT. Its translation: CASSFRLARDTGELFF.

This chain uses TRBV29-1 with TRBJ1-1; D uncertain. The CDR3 spans 11 residues. Looked up from germline, CDR1 is SQVTM and CDR2 is ANQGSEA. With 7 bases removed from V and 0 bases from J, the gap between germline ends came to 6 bases. The CDR3 DNA reads as TGCAGCGGTGCGGTGAACACTGAAGCTTTCTTT. Encoded protein: CSGAVNTEAFF. The full variable domain, its missing parts supplied by reference TRBV29-1 and TRBJ1-1, is SAVISQKPSRDICQRGTSLTIQCQVDSQVTMMFWYRQQPGQSLTLIATANQGSEATYESGFVIDKFPISRPNLTFSTLTVSNMSPEDSSIYLCSGAVNTEAFFGQGTRLTVV.

This clonotype has just a few counts. The J gene is TRBJ2-7, the V gene TRBV29-1, with 8 bases fitting TRBD1. With 4 bases clipped from V and 2 bases from J, the junction kept 4 bases outside the gene matches. CDR1 and CDR2 from the germline V gene are SQVTM and ANQGSEA. This CDR3 spans 13 amino acids. The CDR3 sequence: CSVGQGRTYEQYF. The DNA for the CDR3 is TGCAGCGTTGGACAGGGGCGGACCTACGAGCAGTACTTC.

This clonotype was observed a few times. The chain has TRBV9 and TRBJ2-1; TRBD2 agrees at 10 bases. CDR3 size: 16 residues. Trimming removed 0 bases from V and 4 bases from J; junction bases left unmatched: 4. Germline lookup yields CDR1 SGDLS and CDR2 YYNGEE. The CDR3 sequence is CASSVARTSGYNEQFF. CDR3 coding DNA: TGTGCCAGCAGCGTAGCTAGGACTAGCGGATACAATGAGCAGTTCTTC.

The chain uses TRBV2 and TRBJ2-3; 9 nucleotides line up with TRBD1. The germline gives CDR1 SNHLY, CDR2 FYNNEI. CDR3 length: 14 amino acids. Unmatched junction bases numbered 3, after V lost 6 bases and J lost 2 bases. The CDR3 nucleotides read TGTGCCAGCAGGGGGACAGGGAACACAGATACGCAGTATTTT. It is translated as CASRGTGNTDTQYF. Full variable domain (outside the CDR3, taken from reference TRBV2 and TRBJ2-3): EPEVTQTPSHQVTQMGQEVILRCVPISNHLYFYWYRQILGQKVEFLVSFYNNEISEKSEIFDDQFSVERPDGSNFTLKIRSTKLEDSAMYFCASRGTGNTDTQYFGPGTRLTVL.

This clonotype turned up a few times. The chain uses TRBV6-2 or TRBV6-3 and TRBJ1-2, with unresolved D. The CDR3 has 13 amino acids. Germline V gene data show CDR1 as MNHEY and CDR2 as SVGEGT. Deletions cut 6 bases from V and 5 bases from J, with 13 bases between. As DNA, the CDR3 is TGTGCCAGCAGCGCCGGACGCATATATGGCTACACCTTC. The encoded protein is CASSAGRIYGYTF.